A selection of T cell receptor beta chains follows, all from one sample in a study of CXCR3-negative and CXCR3-positive naive CD8 T cells. TCRdb re-called the 5' RACE reads; one entry per CDR3 protein, DNA not given. The specimen's table records about 41,000 distinct CDR3 sequences. The sample comprised naive CXCR3- CD8+ T cells from blood. These receptors all come from a human donor in good health. Some clones in this sample may be carry-over from other donors' samples. CDR3s include the opening cysteine and the closing phenylalanine or tryptophan.

j_gene: TRBJ2-3; v_gene: TRBV28; CDR3aa: CASSYQASTDTQYF
j_gene: TRBJ2-3; v_gene: TRBV7-2; CDR3aa: CASSLVAGAYTDTQYF
j_gene: TRBJ1-5; v_gene: TRBV2; CDR3aa: CASSHSFRDPNQPQHF
j_gene: TRBJ2-7; v_gene: TRBV4-3; CDR3aa: CASSQDIIIRDKTYEQYF
j_gene: TRBJ2-2; v_gene: TRBV11-2; CDR3aa: CASSYGKTGAGTGELFF
j_gene: TRBJ2-3; v_gene: TRBV28; CDR3aa: CASSGRTGRDTQYF
j_gene: TRBJ1-1; v_gene: TRBV7-9; CDR3aa: CASSPGQGNTEAFF
j_gene: TRBJ2-3; v_gene: TRBV5-1; CDR3aa: CASSSSLAGGHRQYF
j_gene: TRBJ2-1; v_gene: TRBV10-3; CDR3aa: CAIRTASGSYRDEQFF
j_gene: TRBJ2-1; v_gene: TRBV4-1; CDR3aa: CASSQAGHPSSYNEQFF
j_gene: TRBJ2-1; v_gene: TRBV29-1; CDR3aa: CSVDPSGVSSYNEQFF
j_gene: TRBJ1-2; v_gene: TRBV12-3/TRBV12-4; CDR3aa: CASSSTEGYGYTF
j_gene: TRBJ2-3; v_gene: TRBV11-2; CDR3aa: CASSPGGDTQYF
j_gene: TRBJ2-5; v_gene: TRBV12-3/TRBV12-4; CDR3aa: CASSLVGTETQYF
j_gene: TRBJ1-1; v_gene: TRBV6-5; CDR3aa: CASSYGGGLEAFF
j_gene: TRBJ2-7; v_gene: TRBV7-6; CDR3aa: CASSLSGALVTYEQYF
j_gene: TRBJ1-1; v_gene: TRBV29-1; CDR3aa: CSTRWDVDEAFF
j_gene: TRBJ2-3; v_gene: TRBV6-5; CDR3aa: CASSYGGAADTQYF
j_gene: TRBJ1-2; v_gene: TRBV29-1; CDR3aa: CSVEGGEGANYGYTF
j_gene: TRBJ2-5; v_gene: TRBV3-1; CDR3aa: CASSQGVRLGVPLQETQYF
j_gene: TRBJ2-7; v_gene: TRBV7-8; CDR3aa: CASSSSAGPYEQYF
j_gene: TRBJ1-3; v_gene: TRBV7-6; CDR3aa: CASSLGVILSSSGNTIYF
j_gene: TRBJ2-5; v_gene: TRBV20-1; CDR3aa: CSARPWDNQETQYF
j_gene: TRBJ2-1; v_gene: TRBV5-1; CDR3aa: CASSLVAGDTTEQFF
j_gene: TRBJ2-7; v_gene: TRBV4-3; CDR3aa: CASSQSIEGYEQYF
j_gene: TRBJ2-7; v_gene: TRBV3-1; CDR3aa: CASSQEAGQGDSRYEQYF
j_gene: TRBJ1-1; v_gene: TRBV29-1; CDR3aa: CSVELGIVYTEAFF